The 5 T cell receptor beta chains presented below share a single source sample, sequenced in a study of cytomegalovirus exposure and HLA in healthy donors. The study ran its PCR with 60 Vbeta and 13 Jbeta primers. The protocol was immunoSEQ multiplex PCR, while the TCRdb copy is restricted to in-frame clones and leaves out a portion. In the table there are approximately 140,000 clones, around 80% of which are singletons. The sample was PBMCs. The source of these receptors is a boy aged 2 to 9 in good health and CMV-seronegative.

The V call is TRBV6-5, the J call TRBJ1-3; no clear D gene. The CDR3 length is 16 residues. CDR1 and CDR2 (germline): MNHEY, SVGAGI. Trimming cost V 0 bases and J 2 bases, with 11 bases left between them. The CDR3 DNA reads as TGTGCCAGCAGTTACTCGGGCGGGGAAGCTGGAAACACCATATATTTT. Its protein product is CASSYSGGEAGNTIYF.

V gene TRBV18 combines with J gene TRBJ1-5; 7 positions match TRBD1. With V trimmed by 5 bases and J by 10 bases, 11 bases remained unmatched. The CDR3 contains 14 residues. Germline V lookup: CDR1 KGHSH, CDR2 LQKENI. The CDR3: CASSAKSQGGPQHF. The CDR3 DNA is TGTGCCAGCTCAGCAAAAAGCCAGGGGGGCCCCCAGCATTTT.

The chain combines TRBV10-3 with TRBJ1-1; D is unresolved. There are 14 residues in the CDR3. Germline CDR1 and CDR2: ENHRY and SYGVKD. Trimming removed 4 bases from V and 0 bases from J, with 9 bases in between. This CDR3 reads CAISVGVMNTEAFF. DNA of the CDR3: TGTGCCATCAGTGTGGGCGTAATGAACACTGAAGCTTTCTTT.

This clone occurred once. At the DNA level, this CDR3 is encoded by other sequences in the same sample as well. The chain combines TRBV20-1 with TRBJ2-3; D is perhaps TRBD1 (5 bases). Germline CDR1 and CDR2: DFQATT and SNEGSKA (reference sequence). Trimming pared 5 bases from V and 5 bases from J, leaving 8 bases between. CDR3 size: 11 residues. The CDR3 is CSAPTGDTQYF. DNA of the CDR3: TGCAGTGCTCCAACAGGAGATACGCAGTATTTT.

This chain connects TRBV4-2 to TRBJ2-2; possibly TRBD1 for D (6 bases). Germline V gene data show CDR1 as LGHNA and CDR2 as YNFKEQ. The CDR3 totals 18 residues. Trimming pared 0 bases from V and 1 base from J, leaving 15 bases between. CDR3 protein: CASSQEARGTRNTGELFF. DNA for the CDR3: TGTGCCAGCAGCCAAGAGGCTAGGGGGACAAGGAACACCGGGGAGCTGTTTTTT.